This is a list of T cell receptor beta chains from one sample in a study of neoadjuvant anti-PD-1 for oral cavity cancer. Sequencing was performed with immunoSEQ multiplex PCR; in TCRdb, only in-frame clones are kept and a portion is missing. Among tens of thousands of clones listed, around two fifths were seen once. The input for sequencing was tumor tissue, taken after nivolumab (anti-PD-1) treatment. These TCRs come from a person aged 35-80 years with oral cavity squamous cell carcinoma. CDR3s include the opening cysteine and the closing phenylalanine or tryptophan. D genes are given only for firm matches. The listing skips clone size in some rows; elsewhere it reads once, few, many or a size class.

size	D	V	J	CDR3	DNA
-	-	TRBV29-1	TRBJ1-5	CSVQIGGNQPQHF	TGCAGCGTTCAGATAGGAGGGAATCAGCCCCAGCATTTT
-	-	TRBV18	TRBJ2-5	CASSSGPATLQETQYF	TGTGCCAGCTCCTCAGGGCCCGCAACATTACAAGAGACCCAGTACTTC
many	TRBD1	TRBV7-9	TRBJ1-1	CASSPTGVGTEAFF	TGTGCCAGCAGCCCCACAGGGGTGGGCACTGAAGCTTTCTTT
-	TRBD2	TRBV5-1	TRBJ2-1	CASKKREGPYNEQFF	TGCGCCAGCAAAAAGCGGGAGGGCCCTTACAATGAGCAGTTCTTC
-	-	TRBV18	TRBJ1-3	CASSPAPQNGNTIYF	TGTGCCAGCTCACCGGCACCACAGAATGGAAACACCATATATTTT
few	-	TRBV27	TRBJ1-1	CASSSRLGGIGSEAFF	TGTGCCAGCAGTTCCCGCTTGGGGGGGATCGGCTCTGAAGCTTTCTTT
many	TRBD1	TRBV5-1	TRBJ1-4	CASTETGATNEKLFF	TGCGCCAGCACCGAAACAGGGGCGACTAATGAAAAACTGTTTTTT
-	-	TRBV6-6	TRBJ1-1	CASSYSVGGQGTEAFF	TGTGCCAGCAGTTACTCTGTAGGGGGGCAGGGTACTGAAGCTTTCTTT
-	-	TRBV30	TRBJ1-6	CAWRTSYNSPLHF	TGTGCCTGGAGGACAAGCTATAATTCACCCCTCCACTTT
-	TRBD1	TRBV10-3	TRBJ2-1	CATDPWDRGHNEQFF	TGTGCCACCGATCCGTGGGACAGGGGGCACAATGAGCAGTTCTTC
few	-	TRBV15	TRBJ1-2	CATSRDRTAYTF	TGTGCCACCAGCAGAGATCGGACAGCCTACACCTTC
-	-	TRBV5-6	TRBJ1-2	CASSSRRGYTF	TGTGCCAGCAGCTCGAGACGGGGCTACACCTTC
-	TRBD1	TRBV9	TRBJ2-1	CASSVSGGNYNEQFF	TGTGCCAGCAGCGTATCAGGGGGCAACTACAATGAGCAGTTCTTC
-	-	TRBV5-6	TRBJ2-1	CASSRHNEQFF	TGTGCCAGCAGCCGACATAATGAGCAGTTCTTC
few	-	TRBV11-1	TRBJ2-3	CASSKETGSTQYF	TGTGCCAGCAGCAAAGAAACAGGGAGTACGCAGTATTTT
-	-	TRBV4-2	TRBJ2-1	CASSQEQGFYNEQFF	TGTGCCAGCAGCCAAGAACAGGGCTTCTACAATGAGCAGTTCTTC
-	-	TRBV27	TRBJ1-1	CASSPLGRQLEAFF	TGTGCCAGCAGCCCCCTGGGCCGACAGCTTGAAGCTTTCTTT